The text below deals with one T cell receptor beta chain. Mouse germline and gene names are used. The read terminates 4 residues before the CDR3 end, so the remaining end is supplied by the germline J gene. Other DNA variants within this sample encode the same CDR3. Following RNA extraction, reverse transcription yielded cDNA that acted as the sequencing template. Profiled with immunoSEQ multiplex PCR; TCRdb holds only in-frame clones, not every one. This sample comprises more than 90,000 clones, none seen once only. These data originate in a study of CD8+ T cells in alopecia areata. The CDR3 length is 13 residues. The germline CDR1 and CDR2 sequences are MNHDT and YYDKIL. V lost 3 bases to trimming and J lost 0 bases, with 4 bases between them.

The gene calls are TRBV17 and TRBJ2-5; D is uncertain. The sample was lesional skin. The sequence was obtained from a C3H/HeJ mouse with alopecia areata. MHC haplotype here: H2-k. Incomplete CDR3 DNA: TGTGCTAGCAGTAGCAGTAACCAAGAC. Its protein product is CASSSSNQD. The full CDR3 reads CASSSSNQDTQYF.